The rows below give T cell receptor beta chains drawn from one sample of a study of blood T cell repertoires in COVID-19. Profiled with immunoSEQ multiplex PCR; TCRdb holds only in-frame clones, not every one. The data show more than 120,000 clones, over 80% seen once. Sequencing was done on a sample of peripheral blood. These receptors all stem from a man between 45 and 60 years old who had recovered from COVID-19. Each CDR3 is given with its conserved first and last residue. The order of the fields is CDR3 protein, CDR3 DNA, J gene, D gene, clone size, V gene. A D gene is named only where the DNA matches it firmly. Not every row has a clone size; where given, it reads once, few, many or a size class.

CDR3 protein: CASSVGTGANYEQYF
CDR3 DNA: TGTGCCAGCAGCGTGGGTACTGGGGCAAACTACGAGCAGTACTTC
J gene: TRBJ2-7
D gene: -
clone size: -
V gene: TRBV11-3

CDR3 protein: CASSPGGGSEAFF
CDR3 DNA: TGTGCCAGCTCACCAGGGGGGGGCTCTGAAGCTTTCTTT
J gene: TRBJ1-1
D gene: -
clone size: -
V gene: TRBV18

CDR3 protein: CASSQWTVRGANVLTF
CDR3 DNA: TGTGCCAGCAGCCAGTGGACAGTCAGGGGGGCCAACGTCCTGACTTTC
J gene: TRBJ2-6
D gene: -
clone size: -
V gene: TRBV16

CDR3 protein: CASSMRTTGRDEQYF
CDR3 DNA: TGTGCCAGTAGTATGAGAACAACAGGCAGGGACGAGCAGTACTTC
J gene: TRBJ2-7
D gene: -
clone size: -
V gene: TRBV19

CDR3 protein: CATSTGGGGAHEQYF
CDR3 DNA: TGTGCCACCAGTACAGGGGGGGGAGGAGCCCACGAGCAGTACTTC
J gene: TRBJ2-7
D gene: -
clone size: -
V gene: TRBV15

CDR3 protein: CASSSGPGGQPQHF
CDR3 DNA: TGTGCCAGCAGCTCGGGGCCGGGGGGTCAGCCCCAGCATTTT
J gene: TRBJ1-5
D gene: -
clone size: -
V gene: TRBV5-6

CDR3 protein: CASSSRPGQVLSGANVLTF
CDR3 DNA: TGTGCCAGCAGCTCCAGGCCGGGACAGGTGCTCTCTGGGGCCAACGTCCTGACTTTC
J gene: TRBJ2-6
D gene: TRBD1
clone size: -
V gene: TRBV5-4

CDR3 protein: CASSYYRGTEAFF
CDR3 DNA: TGTGCCAGCAGTTACTATCGGGGGACTGAAGCTTTCTTT
J gene: TRBJ1-1
D gene: -
clone size: -
V gene: TRBV6-2/TRBV6-3

CDR3 protein: CASSISTGRDRGYTF
CDR3 DNA: TGTGCCAGCAGCATCTCTACAGGGCGTGATCGTGGCTACACCTTC
J gene: TRBJ1-2
D gene: -
clone size: -
V gene: TRBV7-8

CDR3 protein: CASSRRDSHTDTQYF
CDR3 DNA: TGTGCCAGTAGTCGCAGGGATAGTCACACAGATACGCAGTATTTT
J gene: TRBJ2-3
D gene: -
clone size: -
V gene: TRBV19

CDR3 protein: CATSDLRVDRGYYGYTF
CDR3 DNA: TGTGCCACCAGTGATTTGAGGGTCGACAGGGGGTATTATGGCTACACCTTC
J gene: TRBJ1-2
D gene: TRBD1
clone size: -
V gene: TRBV24-1

CDR3 protein: CASSGGRGWYGYTF
CDR3 DNA: TGTGCCAGCAGCGGCGGACGGGGTTGGTATGGCTACACCTTC
J gene: TRBJ1-2
D gene: -
clone size: -
V gene: TRBV13

CDR3 protein: CASSRRLGGGAKNEQFF
CDR3 DNA: TGTGCCAGCAGTCGAAGGCTAGGAGGGGGGGCCAAGAATGAGCAGTTCTTC
J gene: TRBJ2-1
D gene: -
clone size: few
V gene: TRBV6-6

CDR3 protein: CATTIDEQFF
CDR3 DNA: TGCGCCACCACCATAGATGAGCAGTTCTTC
J gene: TRBJ2-1
D gene: -
clone size: -
V gene: TRBV10-1

CDR3 protein: CASSQVGATNEKLFF
CDR3 DNA: TGCGCCAGCAGCCAAGTCGGAGCAACTAATGAAAAACTGTTTTTT
J gene: TRBJ1-4
D gene: -
clone size: -
V gene: TRBV4-3

CDR3 protein: CASSSRPNTEAFF
CDR3 DNA: TGTGCCAGCAGCTCGAGGCCGAACACTGAAGCTTTCTTT
J gene: TRBJ1-1
D gene: -
clone size: -
V gene: TRBV5-4

CDR3 protein: CASSLTQGAREQYF
CDR3 DNA: TGTGCCAGCAGCTTAACACAGGGGGCGCGGGAGCAGTACTTC
J gene: TRBJ2-7
D gene: TRBD1
clone size: -
V gene: TRBV7-2

CDR3 protein: CASTYGWGGNQPQHF
CDR3 DNA: TGTGCCAGTACCTATGGGTGGGGGGGCAATCAGCCCCAGCATTTT
J gene: TRBJ1-5
D gene: -
clone size: -
V gene: TRBV19

CDR3 protein: CASSESGQFYEQYF
CDR3 DNA: TGCGCCAGCAGTGAGTCGGGGCAGTTTTACGAGCAGTACTTC
J gene: TRBJ2-7
D gene: -
clone size: few
V gene: TRBV10-1

CDR3 protein: CASSIGMISTDTQYF
CDR3 DNA: TGTGCCAGTAGTATTGGCATGATTAGCACAGATACGCAGTATTTT
J gene: TRBJ2-3
D gene: -
clone size: -
V gene: TRBV19

CDR3 protein: CASSKGTPGQGGSPLHF
CDR3 DNA: TGTGCCAGCAGTAAGGGAACACCGGGACAGGGCGGTTCACCCCTCCACTTT
J gene: TRBJ1-6
D gene: TRBD1
clone size: few
V gene: TRBV5-4

CDR3 protein: CASSPLSTTNTGELFF
CDR3 DNA: TGTGCCAGCAGCCCCCTCTCGACTACAAACACCGGGGAGCTGTTTTTT
J gene: TRBJ2-2
D gene: -
clone size: -
V gene: TRBV3-1/TRBV3-2

CDR3 protein: CASSIVRGLSTEAFF
CDR3 DNA: TGTGCCAGTAGTATAGTAAGGGGCCTCAGCACTGAAGCTTTCTTT
J gene: TRBJ1-1
D gene: -
clone size: few
V gene: TRBV19